This is a list of T cell receptor beta chains from one sample in a study of blood T cell repertoires in COVID-19. Some clones are missing from TCRdb's copy, which holds only in-frame ones; the method was immunoSEQ multiplex PCR. This sample has around 180,000 clones, with approximately 80% found just once. The sequencing input was peripheral blood. Receptors were obtained from a human donor in a cohort sampled during active COVID-19. Each CDR3 is given with its conserved first and last residue. Fields, in order: D gene, clone size, CDR3 length, V gene, J gene, CDR3 protein, CDR3 DNA. A D gene is named only where the DNA matches it firmly. Clone size is not always given. Where it is, it says once, few, many or a class for expanded clones.

D: TRBD1
size: .
length: 16
V: TRBV5-1
J: TRBJ1-1
CDR3: CASTRRDRALATEAFF
DNA: TGCGCCAGCACCCGCCGGGACAGGGCTTTGGCGACTGAAGCTTTCTTT

D: TRBD2
size: .
length: 16
V: TRBV4-1
J: TRBJ2-7
CDR3: CASSQLAGGQLGEQYF
DNA: TGCGCCAGCAGCCAACTAGCGGGGGGGCAGCTGGGGGAGCAGTACTTC

D: .
size: .
length: 15
V: TRBV28
J: TRBJ1-2
CDR3: CASSFPTGANYGYTF
DNA: TGTGCCAGCAGTTTCCCGACAGGAGCTAACTATGGCTACACCTTC

D: TRBD1
size: .
length: 13
V: TRBV6-5
J: TRBJ2-7
CDR3: CASSSGTGGEQYF
DNA: TGTGCCAGCAGTTCGGGGACAGGGGGCGAGCAGTACTTC

D: .
size: .
length: 13
V: TRBV19
J: TRBJ1-5
CDR3: CATQGYSNQPQHF
DNA: TGTGCCACTCAGGGATATAGCAATCAGCCCCAGCATTTT

D: .
size: .
length: 16
V: TRBV6-2/TRBV6-3
J: TRBJ2-1
CDR3: CASSYYRVSSYNEQFF
DNA: TGTGCCAGCAGTTACTACCGGGTGAGCTCCTACAATGAGCAGTTCTTC

D: TRBD2
size: .
length: 14
V: TRBV6-5
J: TRBJ2-5
CDR3: CASMTSGQRGTQYF
DNA: TGTGCCAGCATGACTAGCGGGCAAAGGGGGACCCAGTACTTC

D: .
size: once
length: 15
V: TRBV24-1
J: TRBJ2-3
CDR3: CATSDPGTRTDTQYF
DNA: TGTGCCACCAGTGACCCCGGGACAAGGACAGATACGCAGTATTTT

D: TRBD2
size: .
length: 15
V: TRBV18
J: TRBJ2-1
CDR3: CASSGPGLTDNEQFF
DNA: TGTGCCAGCTCAGGACCGGGACTAACAGACAATGAGCAGTTCTTC

D: .
size: .
length: 17
V: TRBV11-2
J: TRBJ2-7
CDR3: CASSLGTARVAPYEQYF
DNA: TGTGCCAGCAGCTTAGGGACCGCGCGGGTGGCCCCCTACGAGCAGTACTTC

D: TRBD1
size: .
length: 14
V: TRBV7-9
J: TRBJ1-1
CDR3: CASSISGGNTEAFF
DNA: TGTGCCAGCAGCATCTCAGGGGGGAACACTGAAGCTTTCTTT

D: .
size: .
length: 17
V: TRBV2
J: TRBJ1-2
CDR3: CASSVNNRETRGYGYTF
DNA: TGTGCCAGCAGTGTAAATAATCGGGAGACACGGGGCTATGGCTACACCTTC

D: .
size: .
length: 15
V: TRBV5-1
J: TRBJ2-5
CDR3: CASSPEWGQEETQYF
DNA: TGCGCCAGCAGCCCGGAGTGGGGGCAAGAAGAGACCCAGTACTTC

D: TRBD1
size: .
length: 15
V: TRBV7-2
J: TRBJ1-5
CDR3: CASSLQGALNQPQHF
DNA: TGTGCCAGCAGCCTCCAGGGGGCTCTCAATCAGCCCCAGCATTTT

D: TRBD2
size: .
length: 15
V: TRBV28
J: TRBJ2-7
CDR3: CASIDSGRHSYEQYF
DNA: TGTGCCAGCATCGATAGCGGGAGGCACTCCTACGAGCAGTACTTC

D: .
size: .
length: 13
V: TRBV18
J: TRBJ1-1
CDR3: CASSRGGVDEAFF
DNA: TGTGCCAGCTCACGAGGGGGGGTGGATGAAGCTTTCTTT

D: TRBD1
size: .
length: 15
V: TRBV5-4
J: TRBJ1-2
CDR3: CASREGQGVNYGYTF
DNA: TGTGCCAGCAGGGAAGGACAGGGGGTTAACTATGGCTACACCTTC